This passage covers 24 T cell receptor beta chains from one sample sequenced in a study of cytomegalovirus exposure and HLA in healthy donors. PCR amplification relied on 60 Vbeta primers (plus 13 Jbeta primers). The assay was immunoSEQ multiplex PCR, and TCRdb's table has in-frame clones only and misses some. The sample lists around 130,000 clones; roughly 82% were seen once. The sequencing input was PBMCs. Every receptor here comes from a man between 18 and 29 years old in good health and CMV-seropositive.

The V call is TRBV6-5, the J call TRBJ2-7, with a weak D call TRBD1 (6 bases). Looked up from germline, CDR1 is MNHEY and CDR2 is SVGAGI. The CDR3 is 16 residues long. The V end was cut by 0 bases, the J end by 2 bases, with 14 bases between. CDR3 bases: TGTGCCAGCAGTTACTCGCAGGGGAAGGGCGCCTACGAGCAGTACTTC. Translated: CASSYSQGKGAYEQYF.

The chain recombines TRBV6-1 with TRBJ1-3, with 7 nucleotides matching TRBD1. Germline values: CDR1 MNHNS, CDR2 SASEGT. The CDR3 length is 16 residues. The junction had 11 bases not matched to a gene; V was cut back by 2 bases and J by 7 bases. The CDR3 nucleotides read TGTGCCAGCAGTGAACTGCCAGGGGGTCTTGGCAACACCATATATTTT. Translation: CASSELPGGLGNTIYF.

The chain couples TRBV27 to TRBJ2-7; D is perhaps TRBD1 (5 bases). The V gene's germline CDR1 is MNHEY and CDR2 SMNVEV (reference sequence). This CDR3 comprises 13 residues. With 3 bases removed from V and 3 bases from J, the gap between germline ends came to 9 bases. CDR3 in DNA: TGTGCCAGCAGTTTTCAGGGAAACTACGAGCAGTACTTC. As protein: CASSFQGNYEQYF.

The chain recombines TRBV28 with TRBJ2-7; possible D gene TRBD1, 5 bases. Trimming stripped 3 bases from V and 0 bases from J, with 12 bases between. Germline V gene sequence: CDR1 MDHEN, CDR2 SYDVKM. The CDR3 runs 15 residues. The CDR3: CASSLWTLSSYEQYF. In DNA, the CDR3 is TGTGCCAGCAGTTTGTGGACACTGAGCTCCTACGAGCAGTACTTC.

This rearrangement joins TRBV28 to TRBJ1-4; D ambiguous. Germline V CDR1 and CDR2: MDHEN, SYDVKM. The CDR3 runs to 12 residues. Trimming stripped 6 bases from V and 11 bases from J, with 13 bases between. The CDR3 spells CASREVMKKLFF. CDR3 nucleotides: TGTGCCAGCAGAGAGGTAATGAAGAAACTGTTTTTT.

The chain employs TRBV27 and TRBJ1-6; the D gene is possibly TRBD1 (6 bases). The germline V gene has CDR1 MNHEY and CDR2 SMNVEV (reference sequence). V was trimmed by 4 bases and J by 7 bases, leaving 20 bases between them. The CDR3 is 17 amino acids. CDR3 sequence: CASSSTQTGFKNSPLHF. The CDR3 bases are TGTGCCAGCAGTTCGACACAAACAGGGTTTAAAAATTCACCCCTCCACTTT.

The table lists this clone with a few counts. The rearrangement links TRBV19 to TRBJ1-2; the D gene is possibly TRBD1 (6 bases). Looked up from germline, CDR1 is LNHDA and CDR2 is SQIVND (reference sequence). There are 13 residues in the CDR3. V was cut by 0 bases and J by 10 bases, with 12 bases left in between. The DNA for the CDR3 is TGTGCCAGTAGTATAGATCGAACAGGGCACTACACCTTC. Its translation is CASSIDRTGHYTF.

V gene TRBV6-1 combines with J gene TRBJ1-2; TRBD1 matches 8 bases. This CDR3 spans 15 amino acids. Germline CDR1 MNHNS, CDR2 SASEGT. V lost 5 bases, J lost 2 bases, and 7 bases stayed unmatched. The CDR3: CASSSADRENYGYTF. In DNA, the CDR3 is TGTGCCAGCAGTTCCGCGGACAGGGAGAACTATGGCTACACCTTC.

The chain links TRBV7-2 to TRBJ2-7; 9 bases agree with TRBD2. This CDR3 has 15 residues. The V gene's germline CDR1 is SGHTA and CDR2 FQGNSA. V was pared by 4 bases and J by 2 bases, with 6 bases of the junction left unmatched. This chain's CDR3 is CASSSLTSGPYEQYF. The CDR3 bases are TGTGCCAGCAGCTCCTTGACTAGCGGCCCCTACGAGCAGTACTTC.

This rearrangement joins TRBV10-1 to TRBJ2-3, with 7 bases aligning to TRBD2. The germline CDR1 and CDR2 sequences are WNHNN and SYGVQD (reference sequence). V lost 5 bases and J lost 10; bases outside the gene matches: 3. The CDR3 is 11 residues long. The CDR3 sequence is CASSSGVPQYF. The CDR3 DNA is TGCGCCAGCAGTAGCGGGGTGCCGCAGTATTTT.

V is TRBV5-6 and J is TRBJ1-1, with D unclear. Germline CDR1 reads SGHDT; CDR2 reads YYEEEE. Trimming removed 5 bases at V and 1 base at J, with 18 bases between. The CDR3 runs to 16 residues. CDR3 region: CASRTGWVGPNTEAFF. CDR3 coding DNA: TGTGCCAGCAGGACGGGGTGGGTTGGGCCGAACACTGAAGCTTTCTTT.

The chain is built from TRBV7-9 and TRBJ2-3; weak D call: TRBD1 (6 bases). Trimming took 8 bases from V and 1 from J, leaving 16 bases between them. CDR3 length equals 15 residues. Germline V gene data show CDR1 as SEHNR and CDR2 as FQNEAQ (reference sequence). The CDR3 loop reads CASVGWRQGTDTQYF. In nucleotides, the CDR3 is TGTGCCAGCGTGGGTTGGAGACAGGGCACAGATACGCAGTATTTT. The entire variable domain, with the rest obtained from reference TRBV7-9 and TRBJ2-3, is as follows: DTGVSQNPRHKITKRGQNVTFRCDPISEHNRLYWYRQTLGQGPEFLTYFQNEAQLEKSRLLSDRFSAERPKGSFSTLEIQRTEQGDSAMYLCASVGWRQGTDTQYFGPGTRLTVL.

The rearrangement uses TRBV5-1 and TRBJ1-4, with 10 positions matching TRBD1. Losses at the gene ends were 4 bases for V and 6 bases for J; bases not matched to a gene: 6. Germline V gene lookup returns CDR1 SGHRS and CDR2 YFSETQ. This CDR3 contains 15 residues. CDR3 DNA sequence: TGCGCCAGCAGCATGACAGGGGGCGTATATGAAAAACTGTTTTTT. The encoded protein is CASSMTGGVYEKLFF.

The rearrangement joins TRBV27 to TRBJ1-5; the D is unclear. Germline V gene data show CDR1 as MNHEY and CDR2 as SMNVEV (reference sequence). The CDR3 is 13 amino acids. Trimming cost V 1 base and J 6 bases, with 7 bases left between them. The CDR3 DNA is TGTGCCAGCAGTTTATTTCTAGGTCAGCCCCAGCATTTT. Translated: CASSLFLGQPQHF.

V usage is TRBV9 and J usage is TRBJ1-2; 9 positions match TRBD1. CDR3 length: 16 amino acids. CDR1 and CDR2 from the germline V gene are SGDLS and YYNGEE. With 2 bases clipped from V and 3 bases from J, the junction kept 8 bases outside the gene matches. The CDR3 bases are TGTGCCAGCAGCGTCAACACAGGGGGCATTGACTATGGCTACACCTTC. This translates into CASSVNTGGIDYGYTF.

The rearrangement links TRBV19 to TRBJ2-3, with TRBD2 matching over 16 bases. CDR3 length: 20 amino acids. V trimming: 0 bases; J trimming: 6 bases; junction bases outside the gene matches: 12. The V gene's germline CDR1 is LNHDA and CDR2 SQIVND (reference sequence). CDR3 loop: CASSIDWGLAGGASTDTQYF. The CDR3 bases are TGTGCCAGTAGTATAGATTGGGGACTAGCGGGAGGGGCCTCAACGGATACGCAGTATTTT.

V is TRBV5-6 and J is TRBJ2-1; 8 bases match TRBD2. CDR3 length: 16 residues. Germline V gene data show CDR1 as SGHDT and CDR2 as YYEEEE. The V and J ends lost 2 bases and 6 bases, in that order; junction bases with no gene match: 10. The CDR3 is CASSLGTGGYVNEQFF. CDR3 sequence (DNA): TGTGCCAGCAGCTTAGGTACGGGAGGGTATGTCAATGAGCAGTTCTTC.

The gene calls are TRBV7-8 and TRBJ2-3; D perhaps matches TRBD2 (6 bases). CDR1 is SGHVS and CDR2 is FQNEAQ in the germline V gene. The CDR3 is made up of 14 amino acids. Trimming shortened V by 5 bases and J by 4 bases, and 13 bases separated the two germline ends. The DNA of the CDR3 is TGTGCCAGCAGCCGTGGAGGGACCGCAGATACGCAGTATTTT. It yields the protein CASSRGGTADTQYF.

The chain links TRBV10-3 to TRBJ2-1, with 8 bases lining up with TRBD2. The CDR3 length is 15 residues. Germline V gene sequence: CDR1 ENHRY, CDR2 SYGVKD. J gave up 0 bases and V 3 bases, and 1 base lay outside the gene matches. This chain's CDR3 is CAISDSGGSYNEQFF. CDR3 DNA sequence: TGTGCCATCAGTGACAGCGGGGGCTCCTACAATGAGCAGTTCTTC.

The genes are TRBV5-1 and TRBJ1-4; 10 bases map to TRBD1. Germline lookup yields CDR1 SGHRS and CDR2 YFSETQ. V lost 3 bases, J lost 8 bases, and 16 bases stayed unmatched. This CDR3 region has 18 residues. The CDR3 spells CASSSPGTGEVVGEKLFF. In DNA form, the CDR3 reads TGCGCCAGCAGCTCCCCCGGGACAGGGGAAGTCGTCGGAGAAAAACTGTTTTTT. Full variable domain (outside the CDR3, taken from reference TRBV5-1 and TRBJ1-4): KAGVTQTPRYLIKTRGQQVTLSCSPISGHRSVSWYQQTPGQGLQFLFEYFSETQRNKGNFPGRFSGRQFSNSRSEMNVSTLELGDSALYLCASSSPGTGEVVGEKLFFGSGTQLSVL.

CDR3 in DNA: TGTGCCAGCTCACCAGAGACTGGCTACAATGAGCAGTTCTTC. Its translation: CASSPETGYNEQFF. The genes are TRBV18 and TRBJ2-1; no clear D. This CDR3 has 14 residues. V lost 2 bases and J lost 3, with 8 bases in between. Germline V gene data show CDR1 as KGHSH and CDR2 as LQKENI.

CDR3 coding DNA: TGTGCCAGCAGCCTGGGACAGCTCACCGGGGAGCTGTTTTTT. This translates into CASSLGQLTGELFF. The chain uses TRBV27 and TRBJ2-2; the match to TRBD1 covers 7 bases. Germline-derived CDR1 and CDR2 are MNHEY and SMNVEV (reference sequence). The CDR3 has 14 residues. V lost 6 bases, J lost 4 bases, and 5 bases stayed unmatched.

This clone has only a few counts. The rearrangement links TRBV30 to TRBJ2-5; 7 bases align to TRBD2. The CDR3 contains 16 residues. Per the germline V gene, CDR1 is GTSNPN and CDR2 is SVGIG (reference sequence). V was clipped by 0 bases and J by 10 bases; unmatched bases: 17. CDR3 in amino acids: CAWSVWSGDQSRGQYF. CDR3 bases: TGTGCCTGGAGTGTTTGGAGCGGGGACCAGTCTAGGGGCCAGTACTTC.

This chain joins TRBV9 and TRBJ1-6; D is undetermined. This CDR3 region has 17 residues. CDR1 and CDR2 from the germline V gene are SGDLS and YYNGEE. Trimming took off 4 bases at V and 10 bases at J, with 24 bases between the two ends. CDR3 residues: CASSLGGSKSPQSPLHF. CDR3 coding DNA: TGTGCCAGCAGCCTAGGAGGCAGTAAATCTCCGCAGTCACCCCTCCACTTT.